Included here is one T cell receptor beta chain sequence, with context. The antigen remains unidentified. Profiling relied on immunoSEQ multiplex PCR, and the TCRdb table lists in-frame clones only, not all of them. The table lists about 140,000 clones, approximately 92% of them singletons, with roughly 5.1% in the top ten. These data originate in a study of T cell responses to AZD1222 COVID-19 vaccine. Study-level points and caveats: Baseline serostatus was positive in only six or seven AZD1222 recipients. White British people made up most donors, females outnumbered males, and clonal diversity was possibly underestimated. Spike-specific TCRs gained breadth and depth after people received two AZD1222 doses. Dominant CD4 TCR responses targeted spike regions 160-218 and 743-854.

Germline-derived CDR1 and CDR2 are SGDLS and YYNGEE. The CDR3 sequence is 14 residues long. V trimming: 3 bases; J trimming: 6 bases; junction bases outside the gene matches: 7. The gene calls are TRBV9 and TRBJ2-7; 9 bases align to TRBD2. This clonotype was obtained from an adult in good health. This specimen was peripheral blood, taken on day 0 of AZD1222 vaccination. CDR3 DNA: TGTGCCAGCAGCGCACAGACTAGCGGAACCGAGCAGTACTTC. Translating gives CASSAQTSGTEQYF.